This TCR beta chain was recovered during a study of blood T cell repertoires in COVID-19. At the level of the study: T cells, B-cell-depleted T cells, or PBMCs supplied cDNA or gDNA.

In the authors' methods: The assay estimated nucleated cells by amplifying reference gene primers. Sequencing was performed with immunoSEQ multiplex PCR; in TCRdb, only in-frame clones are kept and a portion is missing. Clone size and V and J calls were adopted from that table, with D and trimming inferred from the DNA. The data contain over 150,000 clones, around 80% of them seen just once; the ten biggest clones take up around 7.1%. Trimming at V came to 8 bases and at J to 5 bases, leaving 8 bases not matched to a gene. Germline CDR1 reads LNHNV; CDR2 reads YYDKDF (reference sequence). This CDR3 is 13 amino acids long. Participant age was about 18 to 95 years, and participants resided in fewer than 30 US areas. All recovered Cohort 3 donors got two negative PCRs, got clearance, or saw symptom resolution.

The source of this sequence is a man aged 50 to 60 who had recovered from COVID-19. The sequenced sample was PBMCs or T cells enriched from blood (not recorded which). This chain joins TRBV15 and TRBJ2-5; 7 bases fit TRBD1. CDR3 DNA: TGTGCCACCCACCCTAGGGGGCCCGAGACCCAGTACTTC. Its translation is CATHPRGPETQYF.